This T cell receptor beta chain was profiled in a study of regulatory T cells in long-lasting Graves disease. Study-level background: Less than 3 months of antithyroid drugs had been taken by newly diagnosed Graves' patients.

Noted time point: newly diagnosed GD, antithyroid drugs for less than 3 months. RNA from PBMCs was the source of the TCR library. Enrollment of patients was through an endocrinology department in Xi'an, China. The germline V gene has CDR1 SGHAT and CDR2 FQNNGV. This CDR3 spans 19 amino acids. The junction had 16 bases not matched to a gene; V was cut back by 5 bases and J by 7 bases. In building TCR beta libraries, iRepertoire HTBI primers were used together with Arm-PCR of CDR3 regions. Via MiXCR, TCRdb re-called the multiplex PCR reads, giving one row per CDR3 protein. The data contain around 360,000 distinct CDR3 sequences, about 16% of them singletons. These same data were also listed under a study on T cells in Graves' hyperthyroidism and ophthalmopathy. That investigation notes: Across 18 months, stable Graves' hyperthyroidism was marked by no progression to ophthalmopathy. Stable hyperthyroidism and ophthalmopathy were separated using 13 V-J signatures.

The receptor was derived from a woman aged 18-29 years with Graves disease. V usage is TRBV11-2 and J usage is TRBJ2-1; 14 bases line up with TRBD2. The sequencing here drew on peripheral blood mononuclear cells (PBMCs), taken at new diagnosis, from a patient treated with antithyroid drugs. In DNA, the CDR3 is TGTGCCAGCAGCCCCGCCCGCCTCCCGGGACTAGCGGGGGATAATGAGCAGTTCTTC. Its protein product is CASSPARLPGLAGDNEQFF. Complete variable domain (other parts from reference TRBV11-2 and TRBJ2-1): EAGVAQSPRYKIIEKRQSVAFWCNPISGHATLYWYQQILGQGPKLLIQFQNNGVVDDSQLPKDRFSAERLKGVDSTLKIQPAKLEDSAVYLCASSPARLPGLAGDNEQFFGPGTRLTVL.